This section outlines one TCR beta chain sequence together with its context. Its matching antigen is unknown. This CDR3 is 14 amino acids long. The V gene's germline CDR1 is LNHNV and CDR2 YYDKDF (reference sequence). With V trimmed by 7 bases and J by 7 bases, 8 bases remained unmatched. This specimen comes from a study of cytomegalovirus exposure and HLA in healthy donors. Study findings and constraints: Earlier analysis yielded a pattern in which most TCR beta V segments were productive about 90% or about 30% of the time.

The primer mix had 60 Vbeta and 13 Jbeta primers. Method: immunoSEQ multiplex PCR; TCRdb's copy keeps in-frame clones and lacks some. The sample includes 150,000 to 200,000 clones, approximately 82% of them seen just once. The receptor was derived from a woman in her 30s in good health and CMV-seronegative. The chain is built from TRBV15 and TRBJ2-1; 9 bases line up with TRBD2. Sequenced sample: PBMCs. CDR3 in DNA: TGTGCCACCACGGCGGGAGGGCACTTGAATGAGCAGTTCTTC. Translated, it gives CATTAGGHLNEQFF.